A single sample gave rise to the 27 T cell receptor beta chains below, sequenced in a study of tumor-infiltrating lymphocytes in primary liver carcinoma. TCR beta cDNA was made from 450 to 500 ng total RNA with a constant-region primer. Three nested multiplex PCR rounds of slightly modified ARM-PCR generated TCR beta libraries. It was with TRBV1-TRBV30 forward primers and a C-beta reverse primer that the first two PCR rounds were run, at 10 to 11 cycles each. Each CDR3 protein gets one entry after TCRdb re-called the multiplex PCR reads with MiXCR. The table records about 200,000 distinct CDR3 sequences, less than 75% of them present only once. Unsorted whole blood yielded blood RNA, and germline DNA was extracted as well. The specimen sequenced was peripheral blood. The receptor set was obtained from a woman aged 60-70 years with primary liver carcinoma and hepatitis B virus infection.

The count of this clonotype is one. A read error is possible here, since a much larger clone lies one base away. The rearrangement joins TRBV29-1 to TRBJ1-2; 8 positions agree with TRBD1. Germline values: CDR1 SQVTM, CDR2 ANQGSEA. This CDR3 contains 14 residues. In DNA, the CDR3 is TGCAGCCTTGAAGACGGACAGGGACAATATGGCTACACCTTC. Its translation: CSLEDGQGQYGYTF.

The V gene is TRBV12-3 or TRBV12-4, the J gene TRBJ2-1; 10 nucleotides align to TRBD2. The CDR3 is made up of 16 amino acids. Losses at the gene ends were 2 bases for V and 5 bases for J; bases not matched to a gene: 6. In DNA, the CDR3 is TGTGCCAGCAGTTTATATGTGCTAGCGGGGGACAATGAGCAGTTCTTC. The encoded protein is CASSLYVLAGDNEQFF.

The genes are TRBV6-1 and TRBJ1-1; tentative D call: TRBD1 (6 bases). In germline, CDR1 is MNHNS, CDR2 SASEGT. The CDR3 totals 14 residues. CDR3 sequence (DNA): TGTGTTAGCAGGGGTACTCTATGGTACGCTGAAGCTTTCTTT. It is translated as CVSRGTLWYAEAFF.

This chain links TRBV12-3 or TRBV12-4 with TRBJ1-2; 8 nucleotides agree with TRBD1. CDR3 length: 16 amino acids. Losses at the gene ends were 11 bases for V and 6 bases for J; bases not matched to a gene: 20. DNA of the CDR3: TGTGCCGGGAGTGGCCCCAGCTTGACAGGGGCGAATGGCTACACCTTC. Amino acid sequence: CAGSGPSLTGANGYTF.

In its sample, this clonotype was seen many times. This chain connects TRBV6-6 to TRBJ2-7; D possibly corresponds to TRBD1 (6 bases). Trimming removed 6 bases from V and 3 bases from J, with 9 bases in between. This CDR3 comprises 12 residues. Looked up from germline, CDR1 is MNHNY and CDR2 is SVGAGI (reference sequence). Written as DNA, the CDR3 is TGTGCCAGCAGGGGGGCACTCTACGAGCAGTACTTC. It codes for CASRGALYEQYF.

This clonotype was found once. The chain links TRBV6-5 to TRBJ1-2, with unresolved D. V was cut by 4 bases and J by 7 bases, with 16 bases left in between. The CDR3 is 14 residues long. In germline, CDR1 is MNHEY, CDR2 SVGAGI. The CDR3 sequence is CASSFTVPPSGYTF. In DNA form, the CDR3 reads TGTGCCAGCAGTTTTACGGTACCGCCCTCTGGCTACACCTTC.

The table lists this clonotype with a few counts. This rearrangement joins TRBV28 to TRBJ1-1; possibly TRBD1 for D (6 bases). With 5 bases removed from V and 4 bases from J, the gap between germline ends came to 17 bases. The germline gives CDR1 MDHEN, CDR2 SYDVKM. The CDR3 runs 15 residues. The CDR3 region is CASSNRARGATEAFF. The CDR3 nucleotides are TGTGCCAGCAGTAACAGGGCTCGGGGGGCCACTGAAGCTTTCTTT.

This clonotype showed up just a few times. The chain links TRBV5-5 to TRBJ2-7; 7 bases match TRBD1. This CDR3 has 19 amino acids. Germline lookup yields CDR1 SGHKS and CDR2 YYEKEE (reference sequence). The J segment lost 0 bases and the V segment lost 3 bases, leaving 18 bases of the junction unmatched. The CDR3 sequence: CASSSLRQGGSTSSYEQYF. DNA for the CDR3: TGTGCCAGCAGCTCCCTCCGACAGGGTGGATCTACCAGCTCCTACGAGCAGTACTTC.

Points on this clonotype: At one of its ends the junction is not consistent with the germline gene, which may arise from a read error. V and J are TRBV28 and TRBJ2-5; 12 bases map to TRBD2. Germline V CDR1 and CDR2: MDHEN, SYDVKM. The CDR3 runs to 14 residues. The CDR3 DNA reads TGTACCAGCAGTCTAGCGGGAGGGCAAGAGACCCAGTACTTC. Its translation: CTSSLAGGQETQYF.

A remark on this clonotype: Since the CDR3 does not end with the conserved phenylalanine or tryptophan, this likely comes from a read error. The DNA is left out, because the CDR3 cannot be placed on it with certainty; the CDR3 is given as TCRdb lists it. This chain connects TRBV11-2 to TRBJ2-2; whether TRBD2, the table's D call, matches the DNA was not checked. Germline CDR1 is SGHAT and CDR2 is FQNNGV. The CDR3 has 15 amino acids, counting both end residues. CDR3 residues: CASSILTSSTGEMFS.

Ten or more counts support this clonotype. The chain couples TRBV6-5 to TRBJ2-3; the match to TRBD2 covers 10 bases. In germline, CDR1 is MNHEY, CDR2 SVGAGI. The CDR3 has 15 residues. Unmatched junction bases numbered 1, after V lost 2 bases and J lost 2 bases. CDR3 DNA sequence: TGTGCCAGCAGTTACGGGACTAGCGACACAGATACGCAGTATTTT. Translated, it gives CASSYGTSDTDTQYF.

This clonotype was seen a few times. Being one base from a much bigger clone, this may be a read error. The CDR3 DNA reads TGTGCCGGCAGCGTTACAGGGGGCGCTTACAATGAGCAGTTCTTC. Translated, it gives CAGSVTGGAYNEQFF. V is TRBV11-2 and J is TRBJ2-1; 9 nucleotides line up with TRBD1. The CDR3 runs to 15 residues. Looked up from germline, CDR1 is SGHAT and CDR2 is FQNNGV.

For this clonotype: The junction departs from germline at one end; a sequencing error may be responsible. The chain links TRBV12-3 or TRBV12-4 to TRBJ2-7; D is undetermined. The CDR3 has 11 residues. The CDR3 spells CASSLVGERYF. Here the CDR3 DNA reads TGTGCCAGCAGTTTGGTCGGCGAGCGGTACTTC.

This clonotype appeared a single time. It may be a read error: a sequence one base away is much more abundant. The V and J genes are TRBV7-8 and TRBJ1-5; a weak D match, TRBD1 (6 bases). Germline V gene lookup returns CDR1 SGHVS and CDR2 FQNEAQ. The CDR3 length is 14 residues. The CDR3 region is CASSRTDSNQSQHF. CDR3 nucleotide sequence: TGTGCCAGCAGCCGGACAGATAGCAATCAGTCCCAGCATTTT. The full variable domain, with the rest looked up from reference TRBV7-8 and TRBJ1-5, is GAGVSQSPRYKVAKRGQDVALRCDPISGHVSLFWYQQALGQGPEFLTYFQNEAQLDKSGLPSDRFFAERPEGSVSTLKIQRTQQEDSAVYLCASSRTDSNQSQHFGDGTRLSIL.

The J gene is TRBJ2-5, the V gene TRBV4-1; 10 nucleotides agree with TRBD2. After removal of 2 bases from V and 11 bases from J, the junction contained 14 bases not matched to a gene. This CDR3 contains 16 residues. Germline V gene lookup returns CDR1 MGHRA and CDR2 YSYEKL. CDR3 sequence reads: CASSQLIQREGGVQYF. DNA for the CDR3: TGCGCCAGCAGCCAACTGATTCAGCGGGAGGGGGGTGTGCAGTACTTC.

A note on this clonotype: A much larger clone lies a single base off, so this may be a read error. The V and J genes are TRBV4-2 and TRBJ2-2, with TRBD2 matching over 11 bases. The CDR3 consists of 14 residues. Germline loops: CDR1 LGHNA, CDR2 YNFKEQ. CDR3 nucleotides: TGTGCCAGGAGCCTTAGCGGGAGGGCCGGGGAGCTGTTTTTT. This sequence encodes CARSLSGRAGELFF.

CDR3 region: CSVAVVADIQYF. The DNA of the CDR3 is TGCAGCGTGGCAGTAGTGGCAGATATACAGTATTTT. V usage is TRBV29-1 and J usage is TRBJ2-3; D call uncertain. Germline V lookup: CDR1 SQVTM, CDR2 ANQGSEA. The CDR3 has 12 residues. V was shortened by 6 bases and J by 12 bases, with 19 bases between the two germline ends.

Of note for this clonotype: A single base separates this from a much larger clone, so it may be a read error. J is TRBJ2-1 and V is TRBV6-1; D gene uncertain. This CDR3 is built from 15 residues. V lost 8 bases, J lost 2 bases, and 16 bases lay in between. Germline CDR1 is MNHNS and CDR2 is SASEGT. The CDR3 region is CASGVAPFTYNEQFF. CDR3 bases: TGTGCCAGCGGGGTCGCGCCCTTTACCTACAATGAGCAGTTCTTC.

In regard to this clonotype: Here the CDR3 omits its conserved ending phenylalanine or tryptophan, so a read error is the likely source. V and J are TRBV29-1 and TRBJ2-7; TRBD2 agrees at 9 bases. Germline V gene data show CDR1 as SQVTM and CDR2 as ANQGSEA. The CDR3 loop spans 14 amino acids. V trimming: 4 bases; J trimming: 2 bases; junction bases outside the gene matches: 6. CDR3 residues: CSVGGLAPPYEQYL. As DNA, the CDR3 is TGCAGCGTTGGGGGACTAGCACCCCCCTACGAGCAGTACCTC.

The chain carries TRBV30 and TRBJ2-2; D possibly matches TRBD1 or TRBD2 (5 bases each). Germline V gene sequence: CDR1 GTSNPN, CDR2 SVGIG (reference sequence). Trimming cost V 5 bases and J 1 base, with 11 bases left between them. This CDR3 is built from 14 residues. The CDR3 nucleotides are TGTGCCTGGGGGACCTCAGGGAACACCGGGGAGCTGTTTTTT. Protein product: CAWGTSGNTGELFF. Full variable domain (outside the CDR3, taken from reference TRBV30 and TRBJ2-2): SQTIHQWPATLVQPVGSPLSLECTVEGTSNPNLYWYRQAAGRGLQLLFYSVGIGQISSEVPQNLSASRPQDRQFILSSKKLLLSDSGFYLCAWGTSGNTGELFFGEGSRLTVL.

On this clonotype: Mismatch with germline at one junction end may stem from a read error. This chain connects TRBV7-3 to TRBJ1-6; D might be TRBD1 (6 bases). The CDR3 consists of 15 residues. In germline, CDR1 is SGHTA, CDR2 FQGTGA. CDR3 loop: CTSSLTTDSNSPLHF. The CDR3 nucleotides read TGTACCAGCAGCTTAACGACGGACAGTAATTCACCCCTCCACTTT.

On this clonotype: One end of the junction is discordant with germline, which a read error may explain. This chain links TRBV29-1 with TRBJ2-1; TRBD1 aligns across 11 bases. TRBJ2-7 matches the DNA end more closely, so the J call is doubtful. Germline V gene lookup returns CDR1 SQVTM and CDR2 ANQGSEA. The CDR3 extends over 13 amino acids. The CDR3 protein is CNAWTGGEYEQYF. The CDR3 bases are TGCAATGCTTGGACAGGGGGCGAATACGAACAGTACTTC.

This clonotype has more than one count but fewer than ten. The chain uses TRBV5-4 and TRBJ2-5, with D hard to call. V dropped 1 base and J dropped 4 bases, with 11 bases sitting between them. CDR1 and CDR2 (germline): SGHNT, YYREEE (reference sequence). This CDR3 comprises 14 residues. CDR3 nucleotide sequence: TGTGCCAGCAGCTTGCGCCGCGACGGAGAGACCCAGTACTTC. Residues: CASSLRRDGETQYF.

A single count supports this clonotype. V and J are TRBV5-4 and TRBJ2-3; D is perhaps TRBD2 (6 bases). The CDR3 length is 18 residues. Germline assignment: CDR1 SGHNT and CDR2 YYREEE (reference sequence). V shed 0 bases and J shed 2 bases, with 19 bases lying between them. DNA for the CDR3: TGTGCCAGCAGCTTGGCTCCCGGGAGCCGAGTCTCCACAGATACGCAGTATTTT. As protein: CASSLAPGSRVSTDTQYF. The full variable domain, completed using reference TRBV5-4 and TRBJ2-3, is ETGVTQSPTHLIKTRGQQVTLRCSSQSGHNTVSWYQQALGQGPQFIFQYYREEENGRGNFPPRFSGLQFPNYSSELNVNALELDDSALYLCASSLAPGSRVSTDTQYFGPGTRLTVL.

In its sample, this clonotype was seen many times. The V gene is TRBV6-5, the J gene TRBJ2-7; the D gene is possibly TRBD2 (6 bases). Trimming took 2 bases from V and 3 from J, leaving 11 bases between them. Per germline, CDR1 MNHEY and CDR2 SVGAGI. This CDR3 comprises 14 residues. The CDR3 sequence is CASSYGGTFYEQYF. The CDR3 DNA follows: TGTGCCAGCAGTTACGGGGGGACCTTCTACGAGCAGTACTTC.

This clonotype was observed many times. This chain connects TRBV13 to TRBJ2-7; D uncertain. Germline V gives CDR1 PRHDT, CDR2 FYEKMQ (reference sequence). Trimming stripped 4 bases from V and 6 bases from J, with 19 bases between. The length of the CDR3 is 15 residues. CDR3 DNA: TGTGCCAGCAGCTATGAAGGATCGTCCGTAGGCGAGCAGTACTTC. It translates to CASSYEGSSVGEQYF.

The rearrangement links TRBV19 to TRBJ2-7; 8 bases match TRBD2. Germline CDR1 LNHDA, CDR2 SQIVND (reference sequence). The CDR3 contains 16 residues. The J segment lost 3 bases and the V segment lost 6 bases, leaving 13 bases of the junction unmatched. CDR3 bases: TGTGCCAGTAGCCGACGGGGGGGTCGCCGGGACTACGAGCAGTACTTC. It is translated as CASSRRGGRRDYEQYF.